This T cell receptor (beta chain) comes out of a study of blood T cell repertoires in COVID-19. Participants' own reports of clinical history determined their cohort assignment. Only in-frame clones appear in the TCRdb table, and some are missing; sequencing was by immunoSEQ multiplex PCR. The table includes roughly 430,000 clones, around 90% detected once. Material: PBMCs or T cells enriched from blood (not recorded which). This receptor was identified in a woman between 35 and 50 years old with acute COVID-19.

The CDR3 protein is CASSITGAFLETYNSPLHF. The CDR3 DNA reads as TGTGCCAGCAGCATTACAGGGGCGTTTCTCGAGACCTATAATTCACCCCTCCACTTT. V and J are TRBV5-4 and TRBJ1-6; 7 positions match TRBD1. With 4 bases clipped from V and 2 bases from J, the junction kept 15 bases outside the gene matches. Germline CDR1 SGHNT, CDR2 YYREEE (reference sequence). There are 19 residues in the CDR3.